These T cell receptor beta chains were read from a single sample in a study of T cells in Graves' hyperthyroidism and ophthalmopathy. MiXCR, applied by TCRdb to the multiplex PCR reads, yields one record per CDR3 protein. The table has some 400,000 distinct CDR3 sequences, about a fifth seen once. The sequenced material came from blood. These receptors were collected from a woman in her late teens or twenties with Graves' hyperthyroidism. CDR3s include the opening cysteine and the closing phenylalanine or tryptophan. D genes are given only for firm matches. For some rows the clone size is stated as once, few or many, or as a class when expanded; others skip it.

TGTGCCAGCAGTGGGATCCGGAGGGGCTACACCTTC,CASSGIRRGYTF,-,-,TRBV12-3/TRBV12-4,TRBJ1-2
TGTGCCAGCAGTTCGGCAGGGGAAAACATTCAGTACTTC,CASSSAGENIQYF,few,-,TRBV7-9,TRBJ2-4
TGTGCCAGCAGTTACCTGGGACTAGCGGCCACCGGGGAGCTGTTTTTT,CASSYLGLAATGELFF,-,TRBD2,TRBV6-5,TRBJ2-2
TGTGCCAGCAGGCCCTGGACGACGGGTCATGAAGCTTTCTTT,CASRPWTTGHEAFF,once,-,TRBV6-7,TRBJ1-1
TGTGCCAGCAGTGACTCCTATGGCTACACCTTC,CASSDSYGYTF,many,-,TRBV6-1,TRBJ1-2
TGTGCCAGCAGTTTTTATAGCAATCAGCCCCAGCATTTT,CASSFYSNQPQHF,many,-,TRBV28,TRBJ1-5
TGTGCCAGCAGTGCGTATCAGGGGGCCAACGTCCTGACTTTC,CASSAYQGANVLTF,many,-,TRBV6-1,TRBJ2-6
TGTGCCAGCAGTTTGATGAGGGACGGTGAAGCTTTCTTT,CASSLMRDGEAFF,many,-,TRBV12-3/TRBV12-4,TRBJ1-1
TGTGCCAGCTCACCACTCGGACTAGCGGGGACCCACGAGCAGTACTTC,CASSPLGLAGTHEQYF,few,TRBD2,TRBV18,TRBJ2-7
TGTGCCAGCAGTTCCACAGGTAACACTGAAGCTTTCTTT,CASSSTGNTEAFF,many,-,TRBV12-3/TRBV12-4,TRBJ1-1
TGTGCCAGCAGTGGCCCGGGACAGGGGGCTGCTTTCTTT,CASSGPGQGAAFF,-,TRBD1,TRBV6-1,TRBJ1-1
TGTGCCAGCAGCCAACGTCCCTCACCCCTCCACTTT,CASSQRPSPLHF,-,-,TRBV14,TRBJ1-6
TGTGCCAGCAGAGGACAGGGGGTCTTCTTT,CASRGQGVFF,-,TRBD1,TRBV25-1,TRBJ1-1
TGTGCCAGCAGTTCCCCAGGGGAGCACACTGAAGCTTTCTTT,CASSSPGEHTEAFF,many,-,TRBV28,TRBJ1-1
TGTGCCAGCAGTGAAGTTCTCAGCGCCACTGAAGCTTTCTTT,CASSEVLSATEAFF,-,-,TRBV6-1,TRBJ1-1
TGTGCCAGCAGCTTAGACAGGGCAACTGAAGCTTTCTTT,CASSLDRATEAFF,many,-,TRBV7-2,TRBJ1-1
TGCGCCAGCTCCTCTGGGGTAGAGACCCAGTACTTC,CASSSGVETQYF,many,-,TRBV5-1,TRBJ2-5
TGTGCCAGCAGTCCATCGGACGGCTCCTACGAGCAGTACTTC,CASSPSDGSYEQYF,many,-,TRBV27,TRBJ2-7
TGTGCCAGCAGTGCAGGGCGGGGGAGCTCCTACGAGCAGTACTTC,CASSAGRGSSYEQYF,many,TRBD2,TRBV12-3/TRBV12-4,TRBJ2-7
TGTGCCAGCAGTTTGGACAGGTCAAGTGTTGAAGCTTTCTTT,CASSLDRSSVEAFF,once,TRBD1,TRBV12-3/TRBV12-4,TRBJ1-1
TGCGCCAGCAGTCGACAAGGGGGGTTGCAACCCCAGCATTTT,CASSRQGGLQPQHF,many,-,TRBV4-1,TRBJ1-5
TGCGCCAGCACTGAGTACAATGAGCAGTTCTTC,CASTEYNEQFF,many,-,TRBV5-1,TRBJ2-1